This passage covers 27 T cell receptor beta chains from one sample sequenced in a study of PD-1 blockade in mismatch repair-deficient tumors. Sequencing used immunoSEQ multiplex PCR; TCRdb keeps in-frame clones, though not all of them. The sample carries about 51,000 clones, about 84% recorded once. The source was peripheral blood, collected 20 weeks after starting pembrolizumab. Receptors were obtained from an adult with mismatch repair-deficient cancer.

CDR3 DNA: TGTGCCAGCAGCCAGATTTTCTACGAGCAGTACTTC. This codes for CASSQIFYEQYF. The rearrangement joins TRBV6-1 to TRBJ2-7; D unresolved. V was pared by 6 bases and J by 3 bases, with 9 bases between. CDR1 and CDR2 (germline): MNHNS, SASEGT. This CDR3 has 12 residues.

As for this clone: The germline gene is not matched at one end of the junction; a read error may be the cause. The chain employs TRBV7-7 and TRBJ1-4, with unresolved D. CDR3 size: 13 residues. In germline, CDR1 is SSHAT, CDR2 FNYEAQ (reference sequence). The CDR3 sequence is CASSEWLNEKLFF. CDR3 sequence (DNA): TGTGCTAGCAGCGAGTGGTTGAATGAAAAACTGTTTTTT. The whole variable domain, filled in from reference TRBV7-7 and TRBJ1-4, reads GAGVSQSPRYKVTKRGQDVTLRCDPISSHATLYWYQQALGQGPEFLTYFNYEAQPDKSGLPSDRFSAERPEGSISTLTIQRTEQRDSAMYRCASSEWLNEKLFFGSGTQLSVL.

The V call is TRBV5-1, the J call TRBJ2-5; a weak D match, TRBD1 (5 bases). The length of the CDR3 is 14 residues. CDR1 and CDR2 from the germline V gene are SGHRS and YFSETQ. The V end was cut by 0 bases, the J end by 4 bases, with 10 bases between. For the CDR3, the DNA is TGCGCCAGCAGCTTGGGTGGGCAGGGAGAGACCCAGTACTTC. It translates to CASSLGGQGETQYF.

A word on this clone: This sample includes further DNA sequences coding for the same CDR3. The J gene is TRBJ1-1, the V gene TRBV5-4; D possibly corresponds to TRBD1 (5 bases). The CDR3 extends over 13 amino acids. CDR1 and CDR2 from the germline V gene are SGHNT and YYREEE (reference sequence). V lost 7 bases and J 1 base, leaving 11 bases between the germline ends. The CDR3 nucleotides read TGTGCCAGCCACAACAGGAAGAACACTGAAGCTTTCTTT. This gives the protein CASHNRKNTEAFF.

The genes are TRBV5-1 and TRBJ2-5; tentatively, D is TRBD1 (5 bases). Trimming took 0 bases from V and 3 from J, leaving 12 bases between them. The germline CDR1 and CDR2 sequences are SGHRS and YFSETQ. CDR3 size: 15 residues. The CDR3 nucleotides read TGCGCCAGCAGCTTGGAAGCAGGGTACGAAGAGACCCAGTACTTC. Its translation: CASSLEAGYEETQYF.

The chain combines TRBV6-1 with TRBJ2-3; D not resolved. This CDR3 contains 15 residues. V lost 1 base and J lost 0, with 8 bases in between. From germline, CDR1 is MNHNS and CDR2 SASEGT. Here the CDR3 reads CASSEELPSTDTQYF. Here the CDR3 DNA reads TGTGCCAGCAGTGAAGAACTTCCTAGCACAGATACGCAGTATTTT.

The V and J genes are TRBV18 and TRBJ1-3, with 8 bases aligning to TRBD1. The germline gives CDR1 KGHSH, CDR2 LQKENI. After removal of 1 base from V and 4 bases from J, the junction contained 6 bases not matched to a gene. The CDR3 sequence is 16 residues long. The CDR3 here is CASSPLGQGTGNTIYF. In DNA form, the CDR3 reads TGTGCCAGCTCACCACTTGGACAGGGAACGGGAAACACCATATATTTT.

V gene TRBV6-1 combines with J gene TRBJ2-7; D might be TRBD2 (6 bases). V lost 8 bases to trimming and J lost 0 bases, with 11 bases between them. The CDR3 covers 13 residues. CDR1 and CDR2 (germline): MNHNS, SASEGT. CDR3 sequence: CASPEDYSYEQYF. As DNA, the CDR3 is TGTGCCAGCCCAGAGGACTACTCCTACGAGCAGTACTTC.

In this sample, this clone turned up a few times. The V and J genes are TRBV19 and TRBJ2-7, with 7 bases identical to TRBD1. Germline-derived CDR1 and CDR2 are LNHDA and SQIVND (reference sequence). This CDR3 is 14 amino acids long. Trimming at V came to 7 bases and at J to 2 bases, leaving 8 bases not matched to a gene. The CDR3 nucleotides are TGTGCCAGTACCGGGGACAGTTCTGCCTACGAGCAGTACTTC. It translates to CASTGDSSAYEQYF.

This sequence joins TRBV6-6 and TRBJ2-7; D possibly corresponds to TRBD1 (6 bases). The ends were cut back, 6 bases at V and 5 bases at J, with 17 bases in the middle. The CDR3 is made up of 14 amino acids. Germline CDR1 and CDR2: MNHNY and SVGAGI (reference sequence). CDR3 sequence reads: CASSQRTGFNEQYF. As DNA, the CDR3 is TGTGCCAGCAGCCAACGAACAGGGTTCAACGAGCAGTACTTC.

The chain has TRBV9 and TRBJ2-3; TRBD2 matches at 13 bases. There are 16 residues in the CDR3. Germline V gene lookup returns CDR1 SGDLS and CDR2 YYNGEE. The trim removed 4 bases at V and 5 bases at J, leaving 7 bases unmatched. CDR3 region: CASSNGLAGAGDTQYF. DNA of the CDR3: TGTGCCAGCAGCAATGGACTAGCGGGAGCAGGAGATACGCAGTATTTT.

V and J are TRBV18 and TRBJ2-7, with no clear D. The CDR3 sequence is 11 residues long. Trimming took 4 bases from V and 3 from J, leaving 4 bases between them. CDR1 is KGHSH and CDR2 is LQKENI in the germline V gene. The CDR3 reads CASSRDYEQYF. CDR3 nucleotides: TGTGCCAGCTCACGAGACTACGAGCAGTACTTC. Variable domain in full (rest from reference TRBV18 and TRBJ2-7): NAGVMQNPRHLVRRRGQEARLRCSPMKGHSHVYWYRQLPEEGLKFMVYLQKENIIDESGMPKERFSAEFPKEGPSILRIQQVVRGDSAAYFCASSRDYEQYFGPGTRLTVT.

The rearrangement joins TRBV14 to TRBJ2-4; D is ambiguous. This CDR3 spans 15 amino acids. V gave up 6 bases and J gave up 7 bases, with 19 bases separating them. Per the germline V gene, CDR1 is SGHDN and CDR2 is FVKESK. The CDR3 nucleotides read TGTGCCAGCAGTAACCCACCGGTGAATTGGAACATTCAGTACTTC. This translates into CASSNPPVNWNIQYF.

This sequence joins TRBV18 and TRBJ2-1; tentative D call: TRBD2 (6 bases). The CDR3 totals 13 residues. Between the trimmed V and J ends, which lost 5 bases and 5 bases, there was a span of 10 bases. Germline V gives CDR1 KGHSH, CDR2 LQKENI. The CDR3 DNA sequence: TGTGCCAGCTCAGGGTTAGCGGACAATGAGCAGTTCTTC. Translating gives CASSGLADNEQFF.

The V and J genes are TRBV6-1 and TRBJ2-1; D tentatively reads TRBD1 or TRBD2 (7 bases each). CDR3 size: 14 residues. Trimming removed 7 bases from V and 10 bases from J, with 20 bases in between. Germline-derived CDR1 and CDR2 are MNHNS and SASEGT. The CDR3 coding sequence is TGTGCCAGCACCATGATCAGGGAGGGACAGGAGCAGTTCTTC. This codes for CASTMIREGQEQFF.

This clone appeared a few times. The rearrangement joins TRBV7-8 to TRBJ2-3; the D is unclear. The germline gives CDR1 SGHVS, CDR2 FQNEAQ. The CDR3 totals 11 residues. With 5 bases removed from V and 5 bases from J, the gap between germline ends came to 5 bases. CDR3 coding DNA: TGTGCCAGCAGCCTAGAAGATACGCAGTATTTT. This sequence encodes CASSLEDTQYF.

Only a few counts were recorded for this clone. The chain carries TRBV29-1 and TRBJ1-2; D call uncertain. CDR1 SQVTM and CDR2 ANQGSEA come from the germline V gene. The CDR3 extends over 12 amino acids. V lost 4 bases to trimming and J lost 3 bases, with 9 bases between them. The CDR3 here is CSVGERDYGYTF. The CDR3 DNA reads as TGCAGCGTTGGGGAAAGGGACTATGGCTACACCTTC.

This clone was recorded only once. V and J are TRBV4-1 and TRBJ2-7; weak D call: TRBD2 (5 bases). The length of the CDR3 is 16 residues. Germline V lookup: CDR1 MGHRA, CDR2 YSYEKL. V shed 1 base and J shed 4 bases, with 17 bases lying between them. The CDR3 nucleotides read TGCGCCAGCAGCCAAGCAACGGGAAACGGAGGTTACGAGCAGTACTTC. It specifies CASSQATGNGGYEQYF.

The rearrangement uses TRBV5-1 and TRBJ2-2, with 12 bases aligning to TRBD2. This CDR3 is 15 amino acids long. The germline V gene encodes CDR1 SGHRS and CDR2 YFSETQ. With V trimmed by 4 bases and J by 4 bases, 2 bases remained unmatched. CDR3 region: CASSVTSGGTGELFF. The CDR3 region has the DNA TGCGCCAGCAGCGTGACTAGCGGGGGCACCGGGGAGCTGTTTTTT. The variable domain in full, completed from reference TRBV5-1 and TRBJ2-2, reads KAGVTQTPRYLIKTRGQQVTLSCSPISGHRSVSWYQQTPGQGLQFLFEYFSETQRNKGNFPGRFSGRQFSNSRSEMNVSTLELGDSALYLCASSVTSGGTGELFFGEGSRLTVL.

This clone has just a few counts. The V call is TRBV5-1, the J call TRBJ1-2, with D possibly being TRBD1 (5 bases). The CDR3 runs 15 residues. Trimming removed 2 bases from V and 13 bases from J, with 24 bases in between. CDR1 SGHRS and CDR2 YFSETQ come from the germline V gene. CDR3 in DNA: TGCGCCAGCAGCTTCCTCCAAGAGACAGCCGGGAAAATCACCTTC. It codes for CASSFLQETAGKITF.

This clone occurred once. V and J are TRBV7-9 and TRBJ1-1; 10 nucleotides align to TRBD1. The V and J ends lost 4 bases and 5 bases, in that order; junction bases with no gene match: 10. Germline-derived CDR1 and CDR2 are SEHNR and FQNEAQ (reference sequence). The CDR3 spans 16 residues. As DNA, the CDR3 is TGTGCCAGCAGCTCCGGGACAGGGGACTGGAAGACTGAAGCTTTCTTT. Residues: CASSSGTGDWKTEAFF.

The rearrangement links TRBV5-1 to TRBJ2-3; D possibly corresponds to TRBD2 (6 bases). Trimming removed 3 bases from V and 4 bases from J, with 12 bases in between. Per germline, CDR1 SGHRS and CDR2 YFSETQ. The CDR3 spans 14 residues. The CDR3 nucleotides read TGCGCCAGCAGCTCCAGACTAGGGCCAGATACGCAGTATTTT. Its translation is CASSSRLGPDTQYF. Together with reference TRBV5-1 and TRBJ2-3, the CDR3 gives the full variable domain: KAGVTQTPRYLIKTRGQQVTLSCSPISGHRSVSWYQQTPGQGLQFLFEYFSETQRNKGNFPGRFSGRQFSNSRSEMNVSTLELGDSALYLCASSSRLGPDTQYFGPGTRLTVL.

The chain joins TRBV6-6 to TRBJ1-5, with D possibly matching TRBD1 (6 bases). Deletions cut 2 bases from V and 1 base from J, with 9 bases between. Germline V gene lookup returns CDR1 MNHNY and CDR2 SVGAGI (reference sequence). The CDR3 runs 15 residues. This CDR3 reads CASSYRGPSNQPQHF. CDR3 in DNA: TGTGCCAGCAGTTACCGGGGGCCCAGCAATCAGCCCCAGCATTTT.

The chain recombines TRBV10-3 with TRBJ2-7, with D possibly matching TRBD1 (5 bases). The CDR3 sequence is 15 residues long. Germline values: CDR1 ENHRY, CDR2 SYGVKD. Trimming took 0 bases from V and 2 from J, leaving 11 bases between them. CDR3 sequence (DNA): TGTGCCATCAGTGAGTCGATTGCAGGGCCCTACGAGCAGTACTTC. Its translation is CAISESIAGPYEQYF.

This clone was counted a single time. The chain recombines TRBV5-1 with TRBJ2-7; 11 nucleotides line up with TRBD2. This CDR3 is built from 14 residues. J was trimmed by 2 bases and V by 4 bases; bases with no gene match: 2. CDR1 and CDR2 (germline): SGHRS, YFSETQ. In nucleotides, the CDR3 is TGCGCCAGCAGCGGGACTAGCGGAACCTACGAGCAGTACTTC. The encoded protein is CASSGTSGTYEQYF.

The rearrangement joins TRBV2 to TRBJ1-5, with a tentative D call TRBD1 (6 bases). V lost 4 bases, J lost 0 bases, and 13 bases lay in between. This CDR3 comprises 16 residues. Germline V gene lookup returns CDR1 SNHLY and CDR2 FYNNEI. The CDR3 loop reads CASSVRGPYSNQPQHF. DNA of the CDR3: TGTGCCAGCAGTGTCAGGGGCCCGTATAGCAATCAGCCCCAGCATTTT. The variable domain in full, completed from reference TRBV2 and TRBJ1-5, reads EPEVTQTPSHQVTQMGQEVILRCVPISNHLYFYWYRQILGQKVEFLVSFYNNEISEKSEIFDDQFSVERPDGSNFTLKIRSTKLEDSAMYFCASSVRGPYSNQPQHFGDGTRLSIL.

The gene calls are TRBV6-6 and TRBJ2-3; 7 bases line up with TRBD1. The V gene end was trimmed by 4 bases and the J gene end by 1 base; junction bases not matched to a gene: 2. The germline V gene has CDR1 MNHNY and CDR2 SVGAGI (reference sequence). This CDR3 is built from 14 residues. The CDR3, as DNA: TGTGCCAGCAGTTTAGGACAGGGCACAGATACGCAGTATTTT. It specifies CASSLGQGTDTQYF.